This T cell receptor beta chain was identified during a study of shared clonotypes between healthy human individuals. The CDR3 is 14 amino acids. The V segment lost 2 bases and the J segment 8 bases; nucleotides outside the gene matches: 7. The germline V gene has CDR1 MNHNY and CDR2 SVGAGI (reference sequence). The protocol was immunoSEQ multiplex PCR, while the TCRdb copy is restricted to in-frame clones and leaves out a portion. The sample lists around 2.1 million clones, under 97% occurring once. The chain links TRBV6-6 to TRBJ1-2, with TRBD1 identical over 8 bases. This sequence was found in a man between 18 and 29 years old in good health. Sample: naive CD4+ T cells sorted from blood. As for subset: CD45RA+ positively selected. The CDR3 coding sequence is TGTGCCAGCAGTTACCGGCAGGGGGCGGTAGGCTACACCTTC. It specifies CASSYRQGAVGYTF.